What follows is one TCR beta chain and its context. This clone appeared a single time. Its antigen is not yet known. No base-level quality is on record; no much larger clone is a single base apart. V is reduced by 3 bases and J by 6 bases, leaving a spacing of 6 bases between them. The germline V gene (reference sequence) specifies SEHNR as CDR1 and FQNEAQ as CDR2. The CDR3 spans 11 residues, from the cysteine through the phenylalanine. The read is trimmed to its CDR3 DNA, 33 bases read in frame from base 1. The collaborating institutions used their own protocols to collect whole blood in K2EDTA tubes. For TCRbeta analysis, collaborator samples were shipped as frozen whole blood, as isolated PBMCs, or as DNA extracted from either sample type. These data come from a study of blood T cell repertoires in COVID-19 (dated by TCRdb to 2020 to 2021). Regarding the research as a whole: Samples covering the acute and convalescent phases of COVID-19 were provided by collaborators in the United States, Italy and Spain. The material from the prospective study consisted of cDNA or gDNA derived from T cells, B-cell-depleted T cells, or PBMCs. Deeply sampled blood TCRbeta repertoires from subjects exposed to, actively infected with, or recovered from COVID-19 were included in the dataset. The repertoires were made available in a free public database intended to serve as a resource for research on the immune response to SARS-CoV-2. Samples were obtained from the ongoing ImmuneRACE study (first 160 participants) and from 1,000 to 1,500 subjects provided by 6 global collaborators. Nearly every sample came with metadata listing a de-identified subject ID, COVID-19 status, age in years and sex. Where HLA class I and class II types were available, the types were taken from metadata supplied by the sample provider, not from assay-based typing.

On the study overall, not on this receptor specifically: Clinical and demographic metadata were provided uncurated, with the amount varying by source and participant.

The immunoSEQ Assay, a bias-controlled multiplex PCR, was used to amplify TCRbeta CDR3 regions from genomic DNA. In the authors' own workflow: Within the assay, amplification of reference gene primers was used to estimate how many nucleated cells each sample contained. To quantify the absolute abundance of each unique TCRbeta CDR3 rearrangement, sequence reads were collapsed and filtered. For each sample, productive Simpson clonality was calculated as the square root of Simpson's diversity index across productive rearrangements. TCRdb provides this immuneACCESS table in a form limited to in-frame rearrangements. Some clones are lacking; in checked studies, under half of them reflect an unresolved V gene, and why the rest are absent is not known. V, J and clone size were drawn from that table, and D and trimming were deduced from the DNA. Across this sample there are about 68,000 clones, with roughly 83% seen only once. The ten largest clonotypes hold 7.5% to 9% of the sample.

The receptor's source is a man aged 45-65 years with active COVID-19. The rearrangement joined TRBV7-9 to TRBJ2-7, with TRBD2 tentatively as D gene (5 bases match). Sequencing was done on a sample of peripheral blood. The CDR3 sequence is CASSLAGEQYF. The nucleotide sequence reads as follows: TGTGCCAGCAGCTTGGCGGGCGAGCAGTACTTC. The reference TRBV7-9 and TRBJ2-7 proteins fill in what lies around the CDR3, so the full variable domain reads DTGVSQNPRHKITKRGQNVTFRCDPISEHNRLYWYRQTLGQGPEFLTYFQNEAQLEKSRLLSDRFSAERPKGSFSTLEIQRTEQGDSAMYLCASSLAGEQYFGPGTRLTVT.